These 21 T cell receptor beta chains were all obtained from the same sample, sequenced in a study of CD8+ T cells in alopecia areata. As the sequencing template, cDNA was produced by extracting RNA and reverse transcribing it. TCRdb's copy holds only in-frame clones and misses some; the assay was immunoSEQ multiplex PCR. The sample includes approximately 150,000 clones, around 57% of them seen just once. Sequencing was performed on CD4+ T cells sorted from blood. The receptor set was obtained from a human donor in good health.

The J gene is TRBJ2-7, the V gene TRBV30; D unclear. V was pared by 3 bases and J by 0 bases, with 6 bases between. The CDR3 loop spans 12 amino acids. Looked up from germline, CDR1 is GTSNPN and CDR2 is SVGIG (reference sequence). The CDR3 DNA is TGTGCCTGGAGAAGAGGCTCCTACGAGCAGTACTTC. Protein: CAWRRGSYEQYF.

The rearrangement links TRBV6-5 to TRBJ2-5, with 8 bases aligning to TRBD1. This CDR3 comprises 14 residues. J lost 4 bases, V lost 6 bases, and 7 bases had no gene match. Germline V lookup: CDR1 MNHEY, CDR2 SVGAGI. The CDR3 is CASRRDRSRETQYF. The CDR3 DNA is TGTGCCAGCAGACGGGACAGGAGTCGAGAGACCCAGTACTTC.

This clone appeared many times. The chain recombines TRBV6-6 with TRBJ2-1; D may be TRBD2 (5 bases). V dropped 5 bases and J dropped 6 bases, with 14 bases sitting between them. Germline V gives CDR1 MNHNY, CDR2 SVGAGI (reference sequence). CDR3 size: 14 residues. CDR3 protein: CASSRLGDRNEQFF. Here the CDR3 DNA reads TGTGCCAGCAGTAGGCTGGGAGACCGCAATGAGCAGTTCTTC.

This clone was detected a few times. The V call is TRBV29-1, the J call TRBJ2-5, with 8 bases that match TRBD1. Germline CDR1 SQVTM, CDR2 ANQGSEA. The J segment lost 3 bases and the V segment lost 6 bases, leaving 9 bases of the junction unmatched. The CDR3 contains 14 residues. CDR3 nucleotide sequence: TGCAGCGTAGGATCCGGGACAGGCAAAGAGACCCAGTACTTC. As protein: CSVGSGTGKETQYF.

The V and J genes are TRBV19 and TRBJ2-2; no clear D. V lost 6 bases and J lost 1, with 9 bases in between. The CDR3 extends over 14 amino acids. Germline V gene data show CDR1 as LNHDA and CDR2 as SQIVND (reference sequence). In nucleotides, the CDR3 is TGTGCCAGTAGCCGCCGCCAGAACACCGGGGAGCTGTTTTTT. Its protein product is CASSRRQNTGELFF.

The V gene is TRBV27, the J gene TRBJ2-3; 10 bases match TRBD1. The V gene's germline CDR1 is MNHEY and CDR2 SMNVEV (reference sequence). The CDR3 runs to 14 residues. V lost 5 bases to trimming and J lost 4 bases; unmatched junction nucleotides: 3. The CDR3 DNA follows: TGTGCCAGCAGTAGACAGGGGGCACCAGATACGCAGTATTTT. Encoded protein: CASSRQGAPDTQYF.

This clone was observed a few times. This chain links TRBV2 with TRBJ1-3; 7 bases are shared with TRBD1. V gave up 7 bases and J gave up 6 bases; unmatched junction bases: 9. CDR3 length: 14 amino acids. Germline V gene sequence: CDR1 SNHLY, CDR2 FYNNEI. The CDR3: CASMAGQRANTIYF. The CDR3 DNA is TGTGCCAGCATGGCGGGACAGAGGGCAAACACCATATATTTT.

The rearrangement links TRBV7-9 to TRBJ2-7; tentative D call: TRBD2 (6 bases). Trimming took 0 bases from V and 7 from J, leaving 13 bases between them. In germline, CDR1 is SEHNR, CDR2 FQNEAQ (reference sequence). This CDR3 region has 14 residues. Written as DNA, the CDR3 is TGTGCCAGCAGCTTAGCGCTACTAGCCGGGGAGCAGTACTTC. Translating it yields CASSLALLAGEQYF.

The chain's CDR3 is CSVRGGQSNTEAFF. In nucleotides, the CDR3 is TGCAGCGTGAGGGGGGGACAGTCGAACACTGAAGCTTTCTTT. This chain joins TRBV29-1 and TRBJ1-1, with 7 bases identical to TRBD1. V trimming: 6 bases; J trimming: 1 base; junction bases outside the gene matches: 8. Germline CDR1 reads SQVTM; CDR2 reads ANQGSEA. This CDR3 has 14 residues.

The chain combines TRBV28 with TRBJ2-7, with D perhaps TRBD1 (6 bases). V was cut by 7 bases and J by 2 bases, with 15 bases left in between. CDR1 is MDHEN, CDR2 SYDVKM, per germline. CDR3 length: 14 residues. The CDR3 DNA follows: TGTGCCAGCAAGGGCTTCGACAGGCCCTACGAGCAGTACTTC. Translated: CASKGFDRPYEQYF.

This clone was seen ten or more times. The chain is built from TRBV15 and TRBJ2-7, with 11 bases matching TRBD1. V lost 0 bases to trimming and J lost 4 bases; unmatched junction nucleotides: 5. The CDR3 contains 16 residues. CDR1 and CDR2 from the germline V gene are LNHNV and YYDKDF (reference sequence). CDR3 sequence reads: CATSRDPGTGGYEQYF. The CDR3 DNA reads TGTGCCACCAGCAGAGATCCCGGGACAGGGGGATACGAGCAGTACTTC.

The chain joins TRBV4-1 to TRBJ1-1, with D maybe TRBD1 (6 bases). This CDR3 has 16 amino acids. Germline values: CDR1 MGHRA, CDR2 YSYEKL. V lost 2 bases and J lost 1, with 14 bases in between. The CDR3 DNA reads TGCGCCAGCAGCCAAACACCGGGACATACGAACACTGAAGCTTTCTTT. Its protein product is CASSQTPGHTNTEAFF.

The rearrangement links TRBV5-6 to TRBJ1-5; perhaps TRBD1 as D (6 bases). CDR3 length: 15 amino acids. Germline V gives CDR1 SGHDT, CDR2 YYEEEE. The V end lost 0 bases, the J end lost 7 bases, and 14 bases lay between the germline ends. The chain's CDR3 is CASSLAGTPGQPQHF. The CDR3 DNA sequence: TGTGCCAGCAGCTTGGCCGGGACACCCGGGCAGCCCCAGCATTTT. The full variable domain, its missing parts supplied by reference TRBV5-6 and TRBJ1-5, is DAGVTQSPTHLIKTRGQQVTLRCSPKSGHDTVSWYQQALGQGPQFIFQYYEEEERQRGNFPDRFSGHQFPNYSSELNVNALLLGDSALYLCASSLAGTPGQPQHFGDGTRLSIL.

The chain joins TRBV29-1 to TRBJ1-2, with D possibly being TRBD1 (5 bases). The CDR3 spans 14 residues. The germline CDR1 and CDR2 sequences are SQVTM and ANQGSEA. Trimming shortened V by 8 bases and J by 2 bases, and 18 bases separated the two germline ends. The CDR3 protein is CSTGIAGQNYGYTF. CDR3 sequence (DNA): TGCAGCACCGGCATCGCAGGACAAAACTATGGCTACACCTTC.

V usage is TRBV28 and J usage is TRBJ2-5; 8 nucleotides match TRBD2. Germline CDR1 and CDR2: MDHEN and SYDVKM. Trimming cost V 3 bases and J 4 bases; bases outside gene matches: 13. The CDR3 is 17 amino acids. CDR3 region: CASSFGRSSGRGETQYF. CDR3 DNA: TGTGCCAGCAGTTTTGGCCGTTCGAGCGGGAGAGGAGAGACCCAGTACTTC.

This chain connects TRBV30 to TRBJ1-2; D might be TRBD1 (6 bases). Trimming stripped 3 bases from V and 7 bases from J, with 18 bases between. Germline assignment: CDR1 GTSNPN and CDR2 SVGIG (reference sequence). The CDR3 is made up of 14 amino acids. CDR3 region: CAWSSNSIQGGYTF. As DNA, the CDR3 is TGTGCCTGGAGCTCCAATTCTATACAGGGTGGCTACACCTTC.

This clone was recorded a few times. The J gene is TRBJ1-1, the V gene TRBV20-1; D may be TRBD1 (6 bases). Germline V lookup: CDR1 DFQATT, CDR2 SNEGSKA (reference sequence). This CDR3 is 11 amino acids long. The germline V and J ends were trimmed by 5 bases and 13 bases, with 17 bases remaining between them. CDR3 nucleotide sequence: TGCAGTGCTCGAATTCAGGGGAGTGATTTCTTT. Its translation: CSARIQGSDFF.

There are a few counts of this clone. The CDR3 DNA follows: TGCGCCAGCAGCCAAGAAGGGACTAGCGGGTACTACGAGCAGTACTTC. Encoded protein: CASSQEGTSGYYEQYF. The chain combines TRBV4-1 with TRBJ2-7; 12 nucleotides agree with TRBD2. The V and J ends lost 0 bases and 3 bases, in that order; junction bases with no gene match: 3. Germline loops: CDR1 MGHRA, CDR2 YSYEKL. The CDR3 length is 16 residues.

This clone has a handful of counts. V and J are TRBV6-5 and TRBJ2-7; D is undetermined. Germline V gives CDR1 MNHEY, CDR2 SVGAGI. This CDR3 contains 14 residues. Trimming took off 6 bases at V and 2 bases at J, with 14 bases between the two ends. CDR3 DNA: TGTGCCAGCAGAAGATCATACAGTACCTACGAGCAGTACTTC. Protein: CASRRSYSTYEQYF.

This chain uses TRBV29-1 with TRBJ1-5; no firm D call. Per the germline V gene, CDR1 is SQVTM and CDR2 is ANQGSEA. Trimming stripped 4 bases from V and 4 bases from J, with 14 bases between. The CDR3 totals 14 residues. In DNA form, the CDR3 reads TGCAGCGTTGCTCCGGGGAGAGGAAATCAGCCCCAGCATTTT. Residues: CSVAPGRGNQPQHF.

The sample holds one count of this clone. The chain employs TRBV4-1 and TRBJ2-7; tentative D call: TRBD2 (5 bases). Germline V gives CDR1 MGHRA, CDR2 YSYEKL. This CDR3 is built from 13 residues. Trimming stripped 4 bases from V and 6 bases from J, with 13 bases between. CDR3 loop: CASSPLEGREQYF. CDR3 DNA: TGCGCCAGCAGCCCGCTAGAGGGTCGCGAGCAGTACTTC.